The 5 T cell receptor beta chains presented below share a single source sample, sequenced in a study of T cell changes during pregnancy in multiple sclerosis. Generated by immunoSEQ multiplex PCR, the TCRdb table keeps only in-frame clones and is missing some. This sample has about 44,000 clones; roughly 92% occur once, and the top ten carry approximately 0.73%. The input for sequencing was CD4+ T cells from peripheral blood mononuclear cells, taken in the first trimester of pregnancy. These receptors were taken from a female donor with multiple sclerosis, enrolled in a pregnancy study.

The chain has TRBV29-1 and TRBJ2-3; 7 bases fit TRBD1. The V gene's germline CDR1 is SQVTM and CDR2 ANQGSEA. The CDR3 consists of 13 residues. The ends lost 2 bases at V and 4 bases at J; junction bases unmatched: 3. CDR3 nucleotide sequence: TGCAGCGTTGAACACAGGGGCCCAGATACGCAGTATTTT. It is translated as CSVEHRGPDTQYF.

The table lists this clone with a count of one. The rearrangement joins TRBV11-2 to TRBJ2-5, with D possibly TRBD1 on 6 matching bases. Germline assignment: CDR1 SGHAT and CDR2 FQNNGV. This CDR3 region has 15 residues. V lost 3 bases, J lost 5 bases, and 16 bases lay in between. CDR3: CASSFVGGASETQYF. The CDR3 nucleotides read TGTGCCAGCAGCTTCGTTGGGGGCGCATCCGAGACCCAGTACTTC.

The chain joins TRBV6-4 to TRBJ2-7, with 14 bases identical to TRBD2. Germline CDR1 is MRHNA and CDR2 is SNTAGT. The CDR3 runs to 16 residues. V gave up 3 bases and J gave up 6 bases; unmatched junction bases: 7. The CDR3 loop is CASSESGLAGVSEQYF. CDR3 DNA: TGTGCCAGCAGTGAATCGGGACTAGCGGGAGTAAGCGAGCAGTACTTC.

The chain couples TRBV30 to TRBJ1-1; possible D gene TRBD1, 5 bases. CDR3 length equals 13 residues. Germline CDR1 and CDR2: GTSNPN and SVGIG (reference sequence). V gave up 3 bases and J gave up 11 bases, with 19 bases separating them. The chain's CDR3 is CAWRPGVSGVAFF. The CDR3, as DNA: TGTGCCTGGAGGCCGGGGGTCTCCGGGGTGGCTTTCTTT. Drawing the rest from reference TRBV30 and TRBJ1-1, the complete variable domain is SQTIHQWPATLVQPVGSPLSLECTVEGTSNPNLYWYRQAAGRGLQLLFYSVGIGQISSEVPQNLSASRPQDRQFILSSKKLLLSDSGFYLCAWRPGVSGVAFFGQGTRLTVV.

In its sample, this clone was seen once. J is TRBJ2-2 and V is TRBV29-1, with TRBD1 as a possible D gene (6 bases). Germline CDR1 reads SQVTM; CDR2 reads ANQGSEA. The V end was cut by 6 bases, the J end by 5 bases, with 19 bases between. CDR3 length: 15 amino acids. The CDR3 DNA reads TGCAGCGTCAACCCCACAGGGATCGGGACCGGGGAGCTGTTTTTT. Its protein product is CSVNPTGIGTGELFF.